The 8 T cell receptor beta chains reported below all come from one sample, sequenced in a study of CD8 T cells in ankylosing spondylitis. Study-wide points: For ankylosing spondylitis blood, a TCR beta motif of several highly homologous variants appeared characteristic.

These receptors' targets are unknown. TCRdb reprocessed the 5' RACE reads with MiXCR, giving one entry per CDR3 protein. The repertoire has hundreds of thousands of distinct CDR3 sequences, 17% of them found once; the top ten carry 0.85% to 1.3%. Sample: blood, either unsorted or a sorted T cell fraction (not recorded which). Receptor source: a male donor with ankylosing spondylitis.

This rearrangement joins TRBV6-5 to TRBJ1-4; D is undetermined. CDR1 and CDR2 from the germline V gene are MNHEY and SVGAGI. The CDR3 runs to 15 residues. The germline V and J ends were trimmed by 0 bases and 8 bases, with 13 bases remaining between them. DNA for the CDR3: TGTGCCAGCAGTTACTCGAAATTTCGGCGGGAAAAACTGTTTTTT. Protein product: CASSYSKFRREKLFF.

The gene calls are TRBV7-9 and TRBJ1-2; unclear D gene. V was trimmed by 1 base and J by 8 bases, leaving 8 bases between them. CDR1 is SEHNR and CDR2 is FQNEAQ in the germline V gene (reference sequence). The length of the CDR3 is 12 residues. DNA for the CDR3: TGTGCCAGCAGCTTAGAAGTGGGAGGCTACACCTTC. This translates into CASSLEVGGYTF.

In this sample, this clonotype turned up once. The chain links TRBV3-1 to TRBJ1-5; D is undetermined. Germline V lookup: CDR1 LGHDT, CDR2 YNNKEL (reference sequence). V shed 0 bases and J shed 3 bases, with 9 bases lying between them. The CDR3 is made up of 15 amino acids. The CDR3 sequence is CASSQDLRYNQPQHF. In DNA form, the CDR3 reads TGTGCCAGCAGCCAAGATCTAAGATACAATCAGCCCCAGCATTTT.

This clonotype showed up just a few times. This chain joins TRBV7-3 and TRBJ2-2; 7 bases line up with TRBD2. This CDR3 has 16 amino acids. Per the germline V gene, CDR1 is SGHTA and CDR2 is FQGTGA. V shed 1 base, J shed 4 bases, and the junction held 6 bases outside the gene matches. The CDR3 is CASSLRLAATTGELFF. The CDR3 DNA follows: TGTGCCAGCAGCTTAAGGCTAGCGGCAACCACCGGGGAGCTGTTTTTT.

J is TRBJ1-5 and V is TRBV2; D call uncertain. Trimming took 7 bases from V and 7 from J, leaving 14 bases between them. The germline CDR1 and CDR2 sequences are SNHLY and FYNNEI. The CDR3 consists of 13 residues. In DNA, the CDR3 is TGTGCCAGCATTAAATTCCCTGGACAGCCCCAGCATTTT. It codes for CASIKFPGQPQHF.

The gene calls are TRBV6-1 and TRBJ2-4, with a tentative D call TRBD2 (6 bases). This CDR3 contains 15 residues. Germline V lookup: CDR1 MNHNS, CDR2 SASEGT. The V and J ends lost 6 bases and 8 bases respectively, with 20 bases between them. CDR3 DNA: TGTGCCAGCAGATCGGGGCGGGGATATGCCGACATTCAGTACTTC. Protein: CASRSGRGYADIQYF.

The V and J genes are TRBV5-1 and TRBJ2-7; 7 nucleotides agree with TRBD2. The CDR3 extends over 14 amino acids. After removal of 4 bases from V and 0 bases from J, the junction contained 4 bases not matched to a gene. Germline assignment: CDR1 SGHRS and CDR2 YFSETQ. This CDR3 is CASSTREASYEQYF. CDR3 in DNA: TGCGCCAGCAGCACTCGGGAGGCCTCCTACGAGCAGTACTTC.

This chain links TRBV5-1 with TRBJ1-4, with 7 bases identical to TRBD1. The CDR3 extends over 14 amino acids. V dropped 5 bases and J dropped 5; count of bases not matched to a gene: 6. The germline V gene encodes CDR1 SGHRS and CDR2 YFSETQ. Written as DNA, the CDR3 is TGCGCCAGCAGTCTCCGGGACAGAAATGAAAAACTGTTTTTT. Its translation: CASSLRDRNEKLFF.